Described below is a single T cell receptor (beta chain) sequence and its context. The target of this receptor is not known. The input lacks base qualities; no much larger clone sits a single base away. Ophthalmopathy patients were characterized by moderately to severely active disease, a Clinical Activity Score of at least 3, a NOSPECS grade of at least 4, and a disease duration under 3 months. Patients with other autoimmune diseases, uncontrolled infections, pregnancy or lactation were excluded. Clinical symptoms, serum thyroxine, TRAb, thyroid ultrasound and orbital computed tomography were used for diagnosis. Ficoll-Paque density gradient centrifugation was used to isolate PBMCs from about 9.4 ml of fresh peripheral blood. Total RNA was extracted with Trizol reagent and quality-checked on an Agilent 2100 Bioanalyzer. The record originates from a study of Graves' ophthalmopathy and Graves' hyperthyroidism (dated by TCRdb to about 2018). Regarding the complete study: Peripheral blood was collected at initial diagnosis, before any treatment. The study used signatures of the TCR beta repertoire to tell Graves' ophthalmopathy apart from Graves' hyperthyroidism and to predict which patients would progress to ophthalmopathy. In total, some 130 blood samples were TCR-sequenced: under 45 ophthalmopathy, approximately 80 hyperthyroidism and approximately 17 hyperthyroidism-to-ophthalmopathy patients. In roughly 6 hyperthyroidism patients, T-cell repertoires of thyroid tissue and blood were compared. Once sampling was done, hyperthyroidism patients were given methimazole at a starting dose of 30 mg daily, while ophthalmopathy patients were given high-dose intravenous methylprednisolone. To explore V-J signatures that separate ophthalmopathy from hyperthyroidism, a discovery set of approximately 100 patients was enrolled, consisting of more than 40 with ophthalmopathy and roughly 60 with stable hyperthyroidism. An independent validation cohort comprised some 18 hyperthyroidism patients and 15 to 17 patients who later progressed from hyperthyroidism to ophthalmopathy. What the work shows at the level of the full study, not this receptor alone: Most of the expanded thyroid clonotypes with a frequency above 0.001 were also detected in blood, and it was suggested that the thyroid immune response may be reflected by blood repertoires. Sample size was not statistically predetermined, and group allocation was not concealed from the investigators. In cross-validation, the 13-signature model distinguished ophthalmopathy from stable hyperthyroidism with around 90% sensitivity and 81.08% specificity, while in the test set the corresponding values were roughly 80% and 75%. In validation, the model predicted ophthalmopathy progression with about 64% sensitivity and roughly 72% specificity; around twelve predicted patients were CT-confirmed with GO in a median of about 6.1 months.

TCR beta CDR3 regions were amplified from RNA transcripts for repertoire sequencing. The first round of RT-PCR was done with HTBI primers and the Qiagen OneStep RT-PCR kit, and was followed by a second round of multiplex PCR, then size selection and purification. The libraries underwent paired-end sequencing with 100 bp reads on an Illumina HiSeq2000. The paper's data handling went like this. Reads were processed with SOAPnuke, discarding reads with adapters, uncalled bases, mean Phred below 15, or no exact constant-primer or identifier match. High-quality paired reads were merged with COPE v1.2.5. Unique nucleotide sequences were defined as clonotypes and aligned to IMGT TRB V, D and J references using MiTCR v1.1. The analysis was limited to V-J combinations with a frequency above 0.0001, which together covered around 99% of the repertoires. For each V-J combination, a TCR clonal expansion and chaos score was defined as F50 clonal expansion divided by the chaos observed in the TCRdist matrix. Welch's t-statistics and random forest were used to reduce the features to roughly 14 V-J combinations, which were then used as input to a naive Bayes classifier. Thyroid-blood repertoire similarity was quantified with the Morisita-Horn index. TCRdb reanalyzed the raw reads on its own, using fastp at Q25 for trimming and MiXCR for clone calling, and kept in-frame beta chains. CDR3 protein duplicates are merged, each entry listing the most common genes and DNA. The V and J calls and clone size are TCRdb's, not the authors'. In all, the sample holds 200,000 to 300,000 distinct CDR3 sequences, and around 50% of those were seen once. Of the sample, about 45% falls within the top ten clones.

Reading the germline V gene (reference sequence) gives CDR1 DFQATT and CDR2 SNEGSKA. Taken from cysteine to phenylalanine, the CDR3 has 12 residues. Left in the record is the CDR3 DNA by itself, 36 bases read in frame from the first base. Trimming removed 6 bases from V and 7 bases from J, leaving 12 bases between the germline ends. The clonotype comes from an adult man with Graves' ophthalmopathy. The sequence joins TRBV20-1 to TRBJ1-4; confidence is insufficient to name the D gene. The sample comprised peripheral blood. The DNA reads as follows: TGCAGTGCCGTGATCGCTACTGAAAAACTGTTTTTT. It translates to CSAVIATEKLFF.